Following are 8 T cell receptor beta chains from one sample sequenced in a study of T cell repertoires in cytomegalovirus infection. Their target antigens are unknown. TCRdb redid the calling of the reads with MiXCR, one entry per CDR3 protein. Seen here are roughly 500,000 distinct CDR3 sequences, about two fifths observed once, and the top ten hold about 45%. Material: cultured PBMCs, obtained from culture after CMV antigen stimulation. The receptors shown here come from a human donor in good health (CMV status not recorded). Some clones in this sample may be carry-over from other donors' samples.

The chain links TRBV4-1 to TRBJ1-1; D ambiguous. The germline gives CDR1 MGHRA, CDR2 YSYEKL. This CDR3 contains 17 residues. Trimming cost V 4 bases and J 0 bases, with 18 bases left between them. CDR3 bases: TGCGCCAGCAGCCCTCCTATCGGGTTGAGGGTGAACACTGAAGCTTTCTTT. This codes for CASSPPIGLRVNTEAFF.

This clonotype was recorded at least ten times. This CDR3 reads CASSLEVASGSRNEQFF. The CDR3 bases are TGTGCCAGCAGCTTAGAAGTGGCTAGCGGGAGTAGGAATGAGCAGTTCTTC. This chain connects TRBV7-2 to TRBJ2-1; 10 nucleotides agree with TRBD2. The length of the CDR3 is 17 residues. Germline V gene data show CDR1 as SGHTA and CDR2 as FQGNSA. After removal of 1 base from V and 7 bases from J, the junction contained 10 bases not matched to a gene.

The chain carries TRBV7-6 and TRBJ1-5; tentatively, D is TRBD1 (6 bases). Trimming stripped 2 bases from V and 7 bases from J, with 12 bases between. The CDR3 is 14 amino acids. Germline V gives CDR1 SGHVS, CDR2 FNYEAQ. The CDR3 protein is CASSLSGEAQPQHF. The CDR3 region has the DNA TGTGCCAGCAGCTTATCAGGGGAGGCCCAGCCCCAGCATTTT.

V gene TRBV12-3 or TRBV12-4 combines with J gene TRBJ1-1, with D perhaps matching TRBD1 (6 bases). The V end was cut by 4 bases, the J end by 0 bases, with 9 bases between. The CDR3 spans 14 residues. In nucleotides, the CDR3 is TGTGCCAGCAGTTGGGGGGCTATGAACACTGAAGCTTTCTTT. Encoded protein: CASSWGAMNTEAFF.

The chain couples TRBV6-2 or TRBV6-3 to TRBJ2-5; tentatively, D is TRBD1 (5 bases). In germline, CDR1 is MNHEY, CDR2 SVGEGT. This CDR3 has 17 amino acids. V dropped 2 bases and J dropped 5 bases, with 21 bases sitting between them. CDR3 region: CASSYVVGRTGRETQYF. CDR3 DNA: TGTGCCAGCAGTTACGTCGTCGGAAGAACAGGAAGGGAGACCCAGTACTTC.

This clonotype is a singleton in its sample. A much larger clone is a single base away; this may be a read error. The chain links TRBV7-2 to TRBJ2-5, with a tentative D call TRBD1 (5 bases). Germline V gives CDR1 SGHTA, CDR2 FQGNSA. Trimming cost V 1 base and J 5 bases, with 14 bases left between them. The CDR3 length is 15 residues. The CDR3 nucleotides are TGTACCAGCAGCTTAGAAGGGGCCGCTTGGGAGACCCAGTACTTC. Amino acids: CTSSLEGAAWETQYF. Full variable domain (outside the CDR3, taken from reference TRBV7-2 and TRBJ2-5): GAGVSQSPSNKVTEKGKDVELRCDPISGHTALYWYRQSLGQGLEFLIYFQGNSAPDKSGLPSDRFSAERTGGSVSTLTIQRTQQEDSAVYLCTSSLEGAAWETQYFGPGTRLLVL.

This clonotype was counted a few times. This chain joins TRBV7-4 and TRBJ2-1; D call uncertain. The CDR3 spans 11 residues. Germline V gene lookup returns CDR1 SGHVT and CDR2 SQSDAQ. V shed 4 bases and J shed 15 bases, with 13 bases lying between them. In DNA, the CDR3 is TGTGCCAGCAGCTCGGGCTTCGAAGGGTTCTTC. It is translated as CASSSGFEGFF.

The chain recombines TRBV7-6 with TRBJ2-1; D is undetermined. This CDR3 has 13 residues. Germline V gene sequence: CDR1 SGHVS, CDR2 FNYEAQ. V gave up 5 bases and J gave up 6 bases, with 11 bases separating them. The DNA for the CDR3 is TGTGCCAGCAGCGCAATTATGAGCAATGAGCAGTTCTTC. It translates to CASSAIMSNEQFF.